A selection of T cell receptor beta chains follows, all from one sample in a study of blood T cell repertoires in COVID-19. The data were produced by immunoSEQ multiplex PCR, yet TCRdb's version contains in-frame clones alone and is incomplete. Here the sample spans about 89,000 clones, around 88% being singletons. The specimen sequenced was peripheral blood. The receptors were sampled from a man older than 75 with active or convalescent COVID-19. The CDR3 runs from the conserved cysteine through the conserved F or W. The D gene is left open where the match is weak. Expanded clones are given a class, and other clones once, few, many or no size at all.

TRBJ2-2 - TRBV7-2 TRBD2 TGTGCCAGCAGCTTCCTAGGACTAGCGGGAGGAGGCGTAGGGGAGCTGTTTTTT CASSFLGLAGGGVGELFF
TRBJ2-7 - TRBV6-6 - TGTGCCAGCAGTTACCAGGGAGGCGAGCAGTACTTC CASSYQGGEQYF
TRBJ2-7 - TRBV7-2 - TGTGCCAGCAGCTTGTCCCTTTTATCCTACGAGCAGTACTTC CASSLSLLSYEQYF
TRBJ2-1 - TRBV28 - TGTGCCAGCAAAGGACTACCAGGTACCTACAATGAGCAGTTCTTC CASKGLPGTYNEQFF
TRBJ2-3 - TRBV2 TRBD2 TGTGCCAGCAGTGATGAGGGACTAGCGGACAGCACAGATACGCAGTATTTT CASSDEGLADSTDTQYF
TRBJ2-5 - TRBV5-1 - TGCGCCAGCAGCTTGGCGGGGTACAGCGGGGAGACCCAGTACTTC CASSLAGYSGETQYF
TRBJ2-1 - TRBV15 - TGTGCCACCAGCAGAGATTGGGGGCTCGGGTTCGATGAGCAGTTCTTC CATSRDWGLGFDEQFF
TRBJ1-5 - TRBV2 - TGTGCCAGCAGTGAAGCCAGGGCCAGCAATCAGCCCCAGCATTTT CASSEARASNQPQHF
TRBJ2-5 - TRBV7-2 - TGTGCCAGCAGCTTAGGAGGGAGTAGCGGATCGACCCAGTACTTC CASSLGGSSGSTQYF
TRBJ2-1 - TRBV7-3 - TGTGCCAGCAGCTTACCTAGTGCGGGGGAGCAGTTCTTC CASSLPSAGEQFF
TRBJ1-1 - TRBV6-5 TRBD1 TGTGCCAGCAATCAAGGGGGCGCGGACACTGAAGCTTTCTTT CASNQGGADTEAFF
TRBJ2-1 - TRBV4-2 TRBD2 TGTGCCAGCAGCCCGGGTTTGGCGGGAGGGCCACGGAATGAGCAGTTCTTC CASSPGLAGGPRNEQFF
TRBJ1-6 - TRBV5-5 - TGTGCCAGCAGCTTGGAGGCGGAGAGGTCCCTCCACTTT CASSLEAERSLHF
TRBJ2-7 - TRBV19 - TGTGCCAGTAGTCCAACTTCTCCCTACGAGCAGTACTTC CASSPTSPYEQYF
TRBJ2-1 - TRBV19 TRBD2 TGTGCCAGTAGTACCGGGACTAGCGGGAGCCGTGAGCAGTTCTTC CASSTGTSGSREQFF
TRBJ2-2 - TRBV5-5 TRBD1 TGTGCCAGCAGCTCCGGGACAGGGAGATCGACCGGGGAGCTGTTTTTT CASSSGTGRSTGELFF
TRBJ2-6 - TRBV9 - TGTGCCAGCAGCGTTAGGGGGGGCCTCGGGGCCAACGTCCTGACTTTC CASSVRGGLGANVLTF
TRBJ2-7 - TRBV10-3 - TGTGCCATCAGTGAGCCCCAGCGGACCAGGACCGAGCAGTACTTC CAISEPQRTRTEQYF
TRBJ2-7 - TRBV6-5 - TGTGCCAGCAGTTACGGGAGCGTGTTCGAGCAGTACTTC CASSYGSVFEQYF
TRBJ1-1 - TRBV25-1 - TGTGCCAGCAGTGAAGTAGGGGGAAAAGCTTTCTTT CASSEVGGKAFF
TRBJ1-6 - TRBV7-9 - TGTGCCAGCAGCTTAGACGCGGCAGTAAATTCACCCCTCCACTTT CASSLDAAVNSPLHF
TRBJ1-3 - TRBV9 TRBD1 TGTGCCAGCGACGGGGGACAGCGCTCTGGAAACACCATATATTTT CASDGGQRSGNTIYF
TRBJ2-7 - TRBV4-2 TRBD2 TGTGCCAGCAGCCCTTCTAGCGGGAGTTACGAGCAGTACTTC CASSPSSGSYEQYF
TRBJ2-3 - TRBV4-3 - TGCGCCAGCAGCCAAGTTCAATCAGTCACAGATACGCAGTATTTT CASSQVQSVTDTQYF
TRBJ1-1 - TRBV19 - TGTGCCAGTAGTCTCAACGCGGGGTACACTGAAGCTTTCTTT CASSLNAGYTEAFF
TRBJ1-2 - TRBV19 - TGTGCCAGCGATTGGGGAGGGGATGGTGGCTACACCTTC CASDWGGDGGYTF
TRBJ2-1 - TRBV10-3 - TGTGCCATCAGTGAGTCGAAGGGGGGGGCAGGTAGTCACAATGAGCAGTTCTTC CAISESKGGAGSHNEQFF
TRBJ1-5 - TRBV27 - TGTGCCAGCACGGCGCGGGGGAAAGGGGTCAATCAGCCCCAGCATTTT CASTARGKGVNQPQHF
TRBJ1-6 - TRBV10-3 TRBD1 TGTGCCATCAGGGCGACAGGGGGAAATTCACCCCTCCACTTT CAIRATGGNSPLHF
TRBJ2-5 - TRBV28 - TGTGCCAGCAGTTTATTCTCCTCTCAAGAGACCCAGTACTTC CASSLFSSQETQYF
TRBJ1-5 - TRBV4-2 - TGTGCCAGCAGCCAGGAGAGGGCGAGACAGCCCCAGCATTTT CASSQERARQPQHF
TRBJ2-7 - TRBV18 - TGTGCCAGCTCACCGACGCTAGACTACGAGCAGTACTTC CASSPTLDYEQYF
TRBJ1-4 - TRBV18 - TGTGCCAGCTCACCAAGGGGGACTAATGAAAAACTGTTTTTT CASSPRGTNEKLFF
TRBJ1-2 - TRBV29-1 TRBD1 TGCAGCGCGCTTGGACAGGGAGATGGCTACACCTTC CSALGQGDGYTF
TRBJ1-1 - TRBV4-2 - TGTGCCAGCAGCCCCCCGGAGGGGAGGACTGAAGCTTTCTTT CASSPPEGRTEAFF
TRBJ2-6 - TRBV5-5 TRBD1 TGTGCCAGCAGCACAGGGACAGGGGGCTTTGGGGCCAACGTCCTGACTTTC CASSTGTGGFGANVLTF
TRBJ2-7 few TRBV5-4 - TGTGCCAGCAGCTTGGCCGGGAGCTCCTACGAGCAGTACTTC CASSLAGSSYEQYF
TRBJ2-5 - TRBV5-4 TRBD1 TGTGCCAGCAGCTCCGGACAGGGCCGTACCCAGTACTTC CASSSGQGRTQYF
TRBJ1-1 - TRBV5-1 - TGCGCCAGCAGCTCCGGGAGGGGTGATGAAGCTTTCTTT CASSSGRGDEAFF
TRBJ1-6 - TRBV5-1 TRBD1 TGCGCCAGCAGCTTTGCACAGGGGATTAATTCACCCCTCCACTTT CASSFAQGINSPLHF
TRBJ1-5 once TRBV2 - TGTGCCAGCAACCCTGACAGTTACAATCAGCCCCAGCATTTT CASNPDSYNQPQHF
TRBJ2-7 once TRBV5-5 TRBD2 TGTGCCAGCAGCGCTGGGACTAGCGGACCCTACGAGCAGTACTTC CASSAGTSGPYEQYF
TRBJ2-3 - TRBV4-1 TRBD1 TGCGCCAGCAGTGATCCGGGACAGGGCATTTGGGATACGCAGTATTTT CASSDPGQGIWDTQYF
TRBJ2-5 - TRBV5-1 TRBD2 TGCGCCAGCAGCTCGCGGACTAGCGGGATGTACCAAGAGACCCAGTACTTC CASSSRTSGMYQETQYF
TRBJ1-4 - TRBV28 TRBD1 TGTGCCAGCAGTCCGGTCCCGACAGGGGTTGAAAAACTGTTTTTT CASSPVPTGVEKLFF
TRBJ2-7 - TRBV5-1 TRBD1 TGCGCCAGCAGCTTGGGGCCAACAGGGGTAGAGCAGTACTTC CASSLGPTGVEQYF
TRBJ1-2 - TRBV10-3 - TGTGCCATCAGTGAGTCGGGTCCAGGAGGGAACTATGGCTACACCTTC CAISESGPGGNYGYTF
TRBJ2-7 - TRBV28 - TGTGCCAGCAGTTTAGGTGGGGCGGTCGAGCAGTACTTC CASSLGGAVEQYF
TRBJ1-1 - TRBV18 - TGTGCCAGCTCAGAGACATGGTCGGGGACTGAAGCTTTCTTT CASSETWSGTEAFF
TRBJ2-1 once TRBV2 TRBD2 TGTGCCAGCATTCCGGGACTAGCGGGAGGAATTGAGCAGTTCTTC CASIPGLAGGIEQFF
TRBJ1-4 - TRBV12-3/TRBV12-4 TRBD1 TGTGCCAGCAGCACCCGGACAGGGGAACTGTTTTTT CASSTRTGELFF
TRBJ2-6 - TRBV18 TRBD1 TGTGCCAGCTCACCACAGCCACAGGGGGCGCTTGGGGCCAACGTCCTGACTTTC CASSPQPQGALGANVLTF
TRBJ2-5 - TRBV30 - TGTGCCTGGAGTCTTGGGACTCTGAAAGAGACCCAGTACTTC CAWSLGTLKETQYF
TRBJ1-4 - TRBV4-3 - TGCGCCAGCAGCAGGGCGCTAGCGCCTGAAAAACTGTTTTTT CASSRALAPEKLFF
TRBJ2-1 - TRBV3-1/TRBV3-2 TRBD2 TGTGCCAGCAGCTTCTTTAGCGGGATCTCCTACAATGAGCAGTTCTTC CASSFFSGISYNEQFF
TRBJ2-1 - TRBV30 TRBD1 TGTGCCTGGAGTGTACAGGGGGCCTACAATGAGCAGTTCTTC CAWSVQGAYNEQFF
TRBJ2-2 - TRBV25-1 - TGTGCCAGCACCCCCGGACAGCCGTCTTGGGCCGGGGAGCTGTTTTTT CASTPGQPSWAGELFF
TRBJ1-4 - TRBV4-3 - TGCGCCAGCAGCCAAGATCCCGCAGGGGCTGGGGAAAAACTGTTTTTT CASSQDPAGAGEKLFF
TRBJ1-4 - TRBV6-6 TRBD1 TGTGCCAGCAGTTCCACCCAGGGGGCTGATGAAAAACTGTTTTTT CASSSTQGADEKLFF
TRBJ2-1 - TRBV5-4 TRBD1 TGTGCCAGCAGCATTCCGGGACAGGGGAACGATGAGCAGTTCTTC CASSIPGQGNDEQFF